These 11 T cell receptor beta chains were all obtained from the same sample, sequenced in a study of CD8+CD57+ T cells in acquired aplastic anemia. The TCR beta profiling, which covered VDJ combination and CDR3 sequence, was carried out using genomic DNA as the template. From the reads, TCRdb called clonotypes with MiXCR, one entry per CDR3 protein. The sample shows about 170,000 distinct CDR3 sequences, about 60% of them seen only once. The sample comprised sorted CD4+, CD8+, or CD8+CD57+ T cells (not recorded which) from PBMCs. Every receptor here comes from a human donor in good health.

Turning to this clonotype: This is likely a read error, given that the CDR3 carries no conserved phenylalanine or tryptophan at its end. The rearrangement uses TRBV9 and TRBJ2-7; the D gene could be TRBD1 or TRBD2 (6 bases each). The CDR3 totals 14 residues. CDR1 SGDLS and CDR2 YYNGEE come from the germline V gene. The CDR3 bases are TGTACCAGCAGCGTAGCGGACAGCTCCTACGAGCAGTACCTC. It codes for CTSSVADSSYEQYL.

Here the CDR3 reads CASSSPPDGYTF. CDR3 sequence (DNA): TGTGCCAGCAGCTCCCCCCCCGATGGCTACACCTTC. This rearrangement joins TRBV7-9 to TRBJ1-2; D ambiguous. V lost 4 bases and J lost 6, with 9 bases in between. This CDR3 is built from 12 residues. The germline CDR1 and CDR2 sequences are SEHNR and FQNEAQ (reference sequence).

V usage is TRBV7-9 and J usage is TRBJ1-2; D might be TRBD1 (6 bases). V gave up 7 bases and J gave up 8 bases, with 11 bases separating them. The CDR3 loop spans 11 amino acids. Germline loops: CDR1 SEHNR, CDR2 FQNEAQ (reference sequence). In nucleotides, the CDR3 is TGTGCCAGCACATTAAGGGGGGGCTACACCTTC. The encoded protein is CASTLRGGYTF. The full variable domain, in which reference TRBV7-9 and TRBJ1-2 provide the parts outside the CDR3, is DTGVSQNPRHKITKRGQNVTFRCDPISEHNRLYWYRQTLGQGPEFLTYFQNEAQLEKSRLLSDRFSAERPKGSFSTLEIQRTEQGDSAMYLCASTLRGGYTFGSGTRLTVV.

This clonotype was detected once. The V call is TRBV12-3 or TRBV12-4, the J call TRBJ2-7; D call uncertain. Trimming removed 4 bases at V and 2 bases at J, with 9 bases between. The CDR3 contains 13 residues. CDR3 bases: TGTGCCAGCAGTTCCCTGACACCCTACGAGCAGTACTTC. Its translation: CASSSLTPYEQYF.

This chain connects TRBV7-9 to TRBJ1-2; TRBD1 might be the D (6 bases). Germline CDR1 reads SEHNR; CDR2 reads FQNEAQ (reference sequence). V was pared by 1 base and J by 4 bases, with 13 bases between. The CDR3 runs to 15 residues. The CDR3 here is CASSLEGEGLYGYTF. The CDR3 coding sequence is TGTGCCAGCAGCTTAGAGGGGGAGGGCCTCTATGGCTACACCTTC.

The chain carries TRBV2 and TRBJ2-7; D possibly matches TRBD1 or TRBD2 (5 bases each). Germline V gene sequence: CDR1 SNHLY, CDR2 FYNNEI. CDR3 length: 14 amino acids. The V and J ends lost 5 bases and 3 bases respectively, with 14 bases between them. The chain's CDR3 is CASSKEDTFYEQYF. DNA of the CDR3: TGTGCCAGCAGTAAGGAGGACACGTTCTACGAGCAGTACTTC.

This chain joins TRBV7-2 and TRBJ1-1, with D tentatively TRBD1 (5 bases). With 5 bases removed from V and 5 bases from J, the gap between germline ends came to 15 bases. This CDR3 is built from 14 residues. The germline V gene encodes CDR1 SGHTA and CDR2 FQGNSA. In nucleotides, the CDR3 is TGTGCCAGCAGCCCTAGTCCAGGGAGGACTGAAGCTTTCTTT. It codes for CASSPSPGRTEAFF.

This chain links TRBV7-9 with TRBJ2-7; 12 bases line up with TRBD2. The CDR3 consists of 18 residues. Germline V CDR1 and CDR2: SEHNR, FQNEAQ (reference sequence). V was clipped by 4 bases and J by 4 bases; unmatched bases: 14. The chain's CDR3 is CASSYKRTSGTGKYEQYF. For the CDR3, the DNA is TGTGCCAGCAGCTATAAACGGACTAGCGGGACGGGGAAGTACGAGCAGTACTTC.

The chain recombines TRBV7-6 with TRBJ2-5; D might be TRBD1 (5 bases). This CDR3 has 15 amino acids. The V gene lost 1 base and the J gene lost 2 bases, with 11 bases spanning the gap. The V gene's germline CDR1 is SGHVS and CDR2 FNYEAQ. CDR3 protein: CASSLVLDIQETQYF. CDR3 DNA: TGTGCCAGCAGCTTAGTATTGGACATACAAGAGACCCAGTACTTC.

The CDR3 bases are TGTGCCAGCAGCCTAGAGAGGGGGCGTGATACGCAGTATTTT. Translation: CASSLERGRDTQYF. The chain links TRBV7-2 to TRBJ2-3; the match to TRBD1 covers 7 bases. The CDR3 runs to 14 residues. CDR1 is SGHTA, CDR2 FQGNSA, per germline. V shed 5 bases and J 6 bases; nucleotides not matched to a gene: 8.

Note on this clonotype: A read error may account for a junction end that differs from germline. The chain employs TRBV15 and TRBJ2-7; TRBD2 might be the D (6 bases). CDR3 length: 16 amino acids. CDR1 and CDR2 from the germline V gene are LNHNV and YYDKDF (reference sequence). The CDR3 nucleotides read TGTGCCACCAGCAGAGCGACGGGGGAAGGGTCCTACGAGCAGTGCTTC. Translation gives CATSRATGEGSYEQCF.